Listed below are T cell receptor beta chains from one sample, sequenced in a study of T cell repertoires in cytomegalovirus infection. These receptors lack a known antigen. TCRdb redid the calling of the reads with MiXCR, one entry per CDR3 protein. The sample records around 710,000 distinct CDR3 sequences, about 28% being singletons. The material sequenced was cultured CD8+ T cells from PBMCs, taken from culture after CMV antigen stimulation. The receptors come from a human donor in good health (CMV status not recorded). Some clones in this sample may be carry-over from other donors' samples. Each CDR3 is given with its conserved first and last residue. A D gene is named only where the DNA matches it firmly. Not every row has a clone size; where given, it reads once, few, many or a size class.

CDR3aa,v_gene,abundance,d_gene,j_gene
CASRKWVAENTGELFF,TRBV11-2,.,.,TRBJ2-2
CASSLVAGGQDTQYF,TRBV27,.,TRBD2,TRBJ2-3
CASSLGTGEEQPQHF,TRBV5-1,.,TRBD1,TRBJ1-5
CASSEFRNQETQYF,TRBV6-5,.,.,TRBJ2-5
CASSTGTGGRGYTF,TRBV2,.,TRBD1,TRBJ1-2
CASSLVGPAGRWAFF,TRBV7-8,few,.,TRBJ1-1
CASSFGRAGDLFF,TRBV12-3/TRBV12-4,many,.,TRBJ1-4
CASSLTGPTGELFF,TRBV12-3/TRBV12-4,.,.,TRBJ2-2
CASSPGVAGKETQYF,TRBV7-2,many,TRBD2,TRBJ2-5
CASSLLAAAKNIQYF,TRBV7-6,many,.,TRBJ2-4
CSARDRYGYTF,TRBV20-1,once,.,TRBJ1-2
CASTDRHPSNYGYTF,TRBV5-1,few,.,TRBJ1-2
CASSIPQGINQPQHF,TRBV19,few,TRBD1,TRBJ1-5
CSARRDRGEYGYTF,TRBV20-1,.,TRBD1,TRBJ1-2
CSAFDSNTGELFF,TRBV20-1,few,.,TRBJ2-2
CASSSPGTGLDTGELFF,TRBV7-2,few,TRBD1,TRBJ2-2
CASTRQGSHEQFF,TRBV25-1,.,.,TRBJ2-1
CASTDPGTGVEYF,TRBV6-1,.,TRBD1,TRBJ2-4
CASSLRGRDHEAFF,TRBV12-3/TRBV12-4,.,TRBD1,TRBJ1-1
CASSQFSGTDAYEQYF,TRBV4-1,.,.,TRBJ2-7
CASSLEYGGSGANVLTF,TRBV7-6,many,.,TRBJ2-6
CASSERFQGTDTQYF,TRBV6-1,.,.,TRBJ2-3
CASSIADRQTEAFF,TRBV19,few,.,TRBJ1-1
CASSTIRGQGPHEQYF,TRBV7-2,many,TRBD1,TRBJ2-7
CAQLLMNTEAFF,TRBV2,.,.,TRBJ1-1
CASSTMGLAGYNEQFF,TRBV7-2,many,TRBD2,TRBJ2-1
CASRSGGRTEAFF,TRBV27,few,TRBD1,TRBJ1-1